This T cell receptor beta chain was sequenced for a study of yellow fever vaccine responses in identical twins. Study-wide results and limits: Each twin's T cell response to the vaccine was reported to look partly convergent and partly personalized.

TCRdb itself ran the RT-PCR reads through MiXCR, one entry per CDR3 protein. This table holds about 11,000 distinct CDR3 sequences, over 75% found once. V was shortened by 2 bases and J by 2 bases, with 7 bases between the two germline ends. CDR3 length equals 15 residues. In germline, CDR1 is MNHEY, CDR2 SMNVEV (reference sequence). On this clonotype: Its antigen is not identified.

V usage is TRBV27 and J usage is TRBJ2-6, with D possibly TRBD1 on 6 matching bases. This receptor was taken from a woman between 18 and 30 years old who received the yellow fever vaccine. The source material was T cells from blood (PBMCs), unsorted or a sorted subset (not recorded which), sampled before or after yellow fever vaccination (not recorded which). The CDR3 DNA is TGTGCCAGCAGTTTAGGGGGCCCTGGGGCCAACGTCCTGACTTTC. Translation: CASSLGGPGANVLTF.